Many counts were recorded for the clone carrying this TCR beta chain. V shed 7 bases, J shed 5 bases, and the junction held 4 bases outside the gene matches. The CDR3 has 14 amino acids. The sample belongs to a study of early T cells in non-severe SARS-CoV-2 infection. MiXCR, applied by TCRdb to the 5' RACE reads, yields one record per CDR3 protein. The table includes roughly 32,000 distinct CDR3 sequences, around 7% detected once. The sequenced material came from whole blood. The chain carries TRBV12-3 or TRBV12-4 and TRBJ2-1; 11 bases are a match to TRBD2. The receptor comes from an adult who was a healthcare worker with PCR-confirmed SARS-CoV-2 infection or an uninfected control (not recorded which). Here the CDR3 reads CASTSGRMDNEQFF. In DNA, the CDR3 is TGTGCCAGCACTAGCGGGAGGATGGACAATGAGCAGTTCTTC.